Described below is a single T cell receptor beta chain sequence and its context. Its matching antigen is unknown. This entry belongs to a study of cytomegalovirus exposure and HLA in healthy donors. The CDR3 covers 16 residues. The germline gives CDR1 SGHDT, CDR2 YYEEEE. The trim removed 1 base at V and 4 bases at J, leaving 5 bases unmatched. Study-level results: A later analysis found most CMV-associated TCR beta chains apparently HLA-restricted. Near-uniform donor sequencing depth was presumed by presence/absence analyses. Cytomegalovirus status was reportedly diagnosed by the classifier with high sensitivity and specificity.

The PCR contained 60 Vbeta and 13 Jbeta primers. The repertoire was sequenced with immunoSEQ multiplex PCR; TCRdb's copy has only in-frame clones and lacks some. The sample holds 80,000 to 90,000 clones, more than 65% seen once. The sequenced sample was PBMCs. The J gene is TRBJ2-1, the V gene TRBV5-6; TRBD2 matches at 10 bases. The receptor was isolated from a man between 25 and 39 years old in good health and CMV-seronegative. CDR3 coding DNA: TGTGCCAGCAGCTTGCAGCGGGGGGGCGGGTACAATGAGCAGTTCTTC. Translated, it gives CASSLQRGGGYNEQFF.